Below are 28 T cell receptor beta chains sequenced from a single sample in a study of blood T cell repertoires in COVID-19. The protocol was immunoSEQ multiplex PCR, while the TCRdb copy is restricted to in-frame clones and leaves out a portion. The sample carries 250,000 to 350,000 clones, roughly 84% recorded once. Sequenced material: peripheral blood. These receptors originate from a human donor with COVID-19, enrolled during active disease. The donor label of this sample is uncertain.

This sequence joins TRBV30 and TRBJ1-2; a weak D match, TRBD1 (5 bases). With 4 bases removed from V and 4 bases from J, the gap between germline ends came to 10 bases. CDR1 and CDR2 from the germline V gene are GTSNPN and SVGIG (reference sequence). The CDR3 loop spans 12 amino acids. DNA of the CDR3: TGTGCCTGGACCAGGGATGTCTATGGCTACACCTTC. It translates to CAWTRDVYGYTF.

V and J are TRBV3-1 (or the pseudogene TRBV3-2) and TRBJ2-5, with D possibly matching TRBD1 (5 bases). This CDR3 is built from 17 residues. Between the trimmed V and J ends, which lost 1 base and 4 bases, there was a span of 19 bases. In germline, CDR1 is LGHDT, CDR2 YNNKEL (reference sequence). CDR3 protein: CASSQALGQGARETQYF. The CDR3 nucleotides read TGTGCCAGCAGCCAAGCCCTGGGGCAGGGTGCCAGAGAGACCCAGTACTTC.

The chain joins TRBV5-1 to TRBJ2-1; no clear D gene. V lost 7 bases and J lost 0, with 14 bases in between. Germline loops: CDR1 SGHRS, CDR2 YFSETQ. The CDR3 length is 15 residues. The CDR3: CASGFSLSSYNEQFF. DNA for the CDR3: TGCGCCAGCGGTTTTAGTCTGAGCTCCTACAATGAGCAGTTCTTC.

The genes are TRBV5-8 and TRBJ1-3; a weak D match, TRBD1 (5 bases). The CDR3 is 13 residues long. CDR1 and CDR2 (germline): SGHTS, YDEGEE. V was clipped by 2 bases and J by 5 bases, with 8 bases between them. CDR3 bases: TGTGCCAGCAGCTTACGACAGAGAAACACCATATATTTT. Encoded protein: CASSLRQRNTIYF.

The CDR3 reads CASSYSEGSYGYTF. The CDR3 DNA reads as TGTGCCAGCAGTTACTCGGAGGGCTCCTATGGCTACACCTTC. This chain joins TRBV6-2 or TRBV6-3 and TRBJ1-2; no clear D gene. The ends were cut back, 0 bases at V and 4 bases at J, with 9 bases in the middle. Germline V gene lookup returns CDR1 MNHEY and CDR2 SVGEGT. The CDR3 runs 14 residues.

Turning to this clone: The same CDR3 also results from other DNA sequences found in this sample. The V gene is TRBV6-5, the J gene TRBJ2-5, with D maybe TRBD1 (6 bases). The CDR3 extends over 13 amino acids. Trimming shortened V by 6 bases and J by 3 bases, and 11 bases separated the two germline ends. The germline CDR1 and CDR2 sequences are MNHEY and SVGAGI. The CDR3 DNA sequence: TGTGCCAGCAGACCACAGGGAAAAGAGACCCAGTACTTC. It codes for CASRPQGKETQYF.

The J gene is TRBJ2-7, the V gene TRBV7-2; possible D gene TRBD1, 6 bases. The CDR3 has 15 amino acids. The germline V gene encodes CDR1 SGHTA and CDR2 FQGNSA. V was shortened by 8 bases and J by 6 bases, with 23 bases between the two germline ends. CDR3 coding DNA: TGTGCCAGCGGGGATCCGACAGGAAACCCTTTCGAGCAGTACTTC. It codes for CASGDPTGNPFEQYF.

V and J are TRBV28 and TRBJ1-1; D remains unclear. CDR1 and CDR2 (germline): MDHEN, SYDVKM. V lost 5 bases, J lost 1 base, and 11 bases lay in between. The CDR3 consists of 14 residues. CDR3 DNA: TGTGCCAGCAGTCCGGTGAGGGAGAACACTGAAGCTTTCTTT. This encodes CASSPVRENTEAFF.

The rearrangement links TRBV28 to TRBJ1-1, with 7 bases aligning to TRBD1. This CDR3 spans 15 amino acids. V lost 7 bases to trimming and J lost 1 base; unmatched junction nucleotides: 9. Per the germline V gene, CDR1 is MDHEN and CDR2 is SYDVKM. Written as DNA, the CDR3 is TGTGCCAGCACCCCATCCCGGACAGGGAACACTGAAGCTTTCTTT. The encoded protein is CASTPSRTGNTEAFF.

The chain combines TRBV3-1 (or the pseudogene TRBV3-2) with TRBJ2-7, with a weak D call TRBD1 (6 bases). Germline V gene lookup returns CDR1 LGHDT and CDR2 YNNKEL (reference sequence). CDR3 size: 14 residues. The ends were cut back, 1 base at V and 2 bases at J, with 9 bases in the middle. As DNA, the CDR3 is TGTGCCAGCAGCCAAGTGGACAGTGCCTACGAGCAGTACTTC. This gives the protein CASSQVDSAYEQYF.

The rearrangement links TRBV7-9 to TRBJ2-1, with a possible D match to TRBD2 (6 bases). Germline values: CDR1 SEHNR, CDR2 FQNEAQ (reference sequence). The CDR3 loop spans 15 amino acids. Trimming shortened V by 3 bases and J by 8 bases, and 17 bases separated the two germline ends. The CDR3 region is CASSLGGGTQYEQFF. DNA for the CDR3: TGTGCCAGCAGCTTGGGCGGAGGGACGCAGTATGAGCAGTTCTTC.

The chain employs TRBV7-9 and TRBJ1-2; D ambiguous. The germline V gene encodes CDR1 SEHNR and CDR2 FQNEAQ (reference sequence). The ends were cut back, 1 base at V and 0 bases at J, with 9 bases in the middle. The CDR3 sequence is 15 residues long. This chain's CDR3 is CASSLGTDPNYGYTF. CDR3 nucleotide sequence: TGTGCCAGCAGCTTAGGTACAGACCCTAACTATGGCTACACCTTC.

This chain connects TRBV18 to TRBJ2-3; 9 bases align to TRBD2. This CDR3 spans 15 amino acids. Germline assignment: CDR1 KGHSH and CDR2 LQKENI. V dropped 1 base and J dropped 1; count of bases not matched to a gene: 0. The CDR3 DNA reads TGTGCCAGCTCACCACGGACTAGCGGCACAGATACGCAGTATTTT. Translated, it gives CASSPRTSGTDTQYF.

The V and J genes are TRBV10-2 and TRBJ1-5; D gene ambiguous. V dropped 0 bases and J dropped 2 bases, with 11 bases sitting between them. CDR3 length: 16 amino acids. CDR1 is WSHSY and CDR2 is SAAADI in the germline V gene. The CDR3 protein is CASSESYGGGNQPQHF. As DNA, the CDR3 is TGCGCCAGCAGTGAGTCTTATGGAGGAGGCAATCAGCCCCAGCATTTT.

The CDR3 DNA reads as TGTGCCAGCAGCCAAGGCGGACAGGGGAATTCACCCCTCCACTTT. This gives the protein CASSQGGQGNSPLHF. The genes are TRBV3-1 (or the pseudogene TRBV3-2) and TRBJ1-6, with 9 bases aligning to TRBD1. Trimming cost V 1 base and J 7 bases; bases outside gene matches: 2. The CDR3 consists of 15 residues. Germline-derived CDR1 and CDR2 are LGHDT and YNNKEL (reference sequence).

The chain is built from TRBV5-6 and TRBJ1-3; TRBD1 agrees at 10 bases. This CDR3 contains 15 residues. After removal of 2 bases from V and 2 bases from J, the junction contained 1 base not matched to a gene. Per the germline V gene, CDR1 is SGHDT and CDR2 is YYEEEE. The CDR3 is CASSFGQGAGNTIYF. The CDR3 nucleotides are TGTGCCAGCAGCTTTGGACAGGGGGCTGGAAACACCATATATTTT.

The rearrangement joins TRBV27 to TRBJ1-2; no firm D call. The CDR3 contains 15 residues. V gave up 4 bases and J gave up 5 bases, with 17 bases separating them. Germline CDR1 and CDR2: MNHEY and SMNVEV (reference sequence). CDR3 amino acids: CASSSTVMAVYGYTF. DNA for the CDR3: TGTGCCAGCAGTTCCACCGTCATGGCTGTGTATGGCTACACCTTC.

The CDR3 DNA sequence: TGTGCCAGCATGGACCCCGGGACTAGCGCCACAGATACGCAGTATTTT. Its translation is CASMDPGTSATDTQYF. The V gene is TRBV2, the J gene TRBJ2-3; 10 bases are a match to TRBD2. CDR1 and CDR2 from the germline V gene are SNHLY and FYNNEI. The CDR3 length is 16 residues. With V trimmed by 7 bases and J by 2 bases, 9 bases remained unmatched. Full variable domain (outside the CDR3, taken from reference TRBV2 and TRBJ2-3): EPEVTQTPSHQVTQMGQEVILRCVPISNHLYFYWYRQILGQKVEFLVSFYNNEISEKSEIFDDQFSVERPDGSNFTLKIRSTKLEDSAMYFCASMDPGTSATDTQYFGPGTRLTVL.

The V call is TRBV27, the J call TRBJ2-6, with D perhaps matching TRBD2 (5 bases). The length of the CDR3 is 18 residues. The V gene lost 5 bases and the J gene lost 0 bases, with 17 bases spanning the gap. CDR1 is MNHEY, CDR2 SMNVEV, per germline (reference sequence). DNA of the CDR3: TGTGCCAGCAGTCGGAGGAACAGAATCGTCTCTGGGGCCAACGTCCTGACTTTC. Translating it yields CASSRRNRIVSGANVLTF.

Only a few counts were recorded for this clone. This chain links TRBV5-1 with TRBJ2-3, with D possibly matching TRBD2 (5 bases). Germline assignment: CDR1 SGHRS and CDR2 YFSETQ. The CDR3 is 16 residues long. V lost 7 bases, J lost 1 base, and 19 bases lay in between. The CDR3 reads CASSTTPGRGTDTQYF. The CDR3 bases are TGCGCCAGCTCCACCACTCCGGGAAGAGGCACAGATACGCAGTATTTT.

This clone was recorded once. The rearrangement links TRBV7-2 to TRBJ2-7; D gene unclear. The CDR3 has 16 residues. Germline V CDR1 and CDR2: SGHTA, FQGNSA. The germline V and J ends were trimmed by 1 base and 2 bases, with 15 bases remaining between them. The CDR3 protein is CASSLVPTSAPYEQYF. The CDR3 bases are TGTGCCAGCAGCTTAGTCCCTACCTCCGCCCCCTACGAGCAGTACTTC.

The J gene is TRBJ1-2, the V gene TRBV3-1 (or the pseudogene TRBV3-2), with D unclear. V dropped 1 base and J dropped 4 bases, with 13 bases sitting between them. Per the germline V gene, CDR1 is LGHDT and CDR2 is YNNKEL (reference sequence). This CDR3 region has 15 residues. CDR3 sequence reads: CASSQGSVGLYGYTF. In DNA form, the CDR3 reads TGTGCCAGCAGCCAAGGGTCCGTGGGCCTCTATGGCTACACCTTC.

This clone has just one count. The chain joins TRBV7-8 to TRBJ1-4; no firm D call. The CDR3 covers 16 residues. Trimming pared 0 bases from V and 6 bases from J, leaving 14 bases between. CDR1 and CDR2 (germline): SGHVS, FQNEAQ. CDR3 nucleotides: TGTGCCAGCAGCTTAGCGAGGCCAAAGGTGGATGAAAAACTGTTTTTT. Translation: CASSLARPKVDEKLFF.

The chain couples TRBV19 to TRBJ2-1; D gene unclear. With 6 bases removed from V and 5 bases from J, the gap between germline ends came to 8 bases. The germline gives CDR1 LNHDA, CDR2 SQIVND (reference sequence). This CDR3 comprises 12 residues. The CDR3, as DNA: TGTGCCAGTAGAGCAAGCAACAATGAGCAGTTCTTC. Protein product: CASRASNNEQFF.

The V gene is TRBV19, the J gene TRBJ2-7; 11 nucleotides agree with TRBD2. V lost 2 bases to trimming and J lost 4 bases; unmatched junction nucleotides: 1. The CDR3 consists of 14 residues. Per germline, CDR1 LNHDA and CDR2 SQIVND (reference sequence). The CDR3, as DNA: TGTGCCAGTAGTATAATAGCGGGAGGGTACGAGCAGTACTTC. It encodes CASSIIAGGYEQYF.

The CDR3 spells CASSSGTRGAWSPLHF. CDR3 DNA: TGTGCCAGCAGTTCAGGAACCCGGGGGGCATGGTCACCCCTCCACTTT. The chain couples TRBV28 to TRBJ1-6; D is possibly TRBD1 (6 bases). V was shortened by 4 bases and J by 10 bases, with 20 bases between the two germline ends. This CDR3 is 16 amino acids long. Germline lookup yields CDR1 MDHEN and CDR2 SYDVKM. Looking up the rest from reference TRBV28 and TRBJ1-6 gives the full variable domain: DVKVTQSSRYLVKRTGEKVFLECVQDMDHENMFWYRQDPGLGLRLIYFSYDVKMKEKGDIPEGYSVSREKKERFSLILESASTNQTSMYLCASSSGTRGAWSPLHFGNGTRLTVT.

J is TRBJ2-5 and V is TRBV20-1; D perhaps matches TRBD2 (6 bases). Deletions cut 3 bases from V and 3 bases from J, with 8 bases between. The CDR3 is made up of 12 amino acids. Germline V gives CDR1 DFQATT, CDR2 SNEGSKA (reference sequence). The CDR3 nucleotides read TGCAGTGCTAGTGGAGGGAAAGAGACCCAGTACTTC. This translates into CSASGGKETQYF.

The chain couples TRBV5-1 to TRBJ1-2; TRBD1 might be the D (5 bases). Germline CDR1 is SGHRS and CDR2 is YFSETQ. Trimming pared 4 bases from V and 2 bases from J, leaving 12 bases between. The CDR3 is made up of 14 amino acids. The CDR3, as DNA: TGCGCCAGCAGCCCGGAGGGACGGAACTATGGCTACACCTTC. Protein sequence: CASSPEGRNYGYTF.